The present T cell receptor beta chain was sequenced within a study of OX40 agonist ivuxolimab in advanced cancers. Findings and limits, study-wide: CD4+ T cells averaged fewer expanded clones than CD8+ T cells.

The germline gives CDR1 LNHDA, CDR2 SQIVND (reference sequence). CDR3 length: 12 residues. With 5 bases removed from V and 9 bases from J, the gap between germline ends came to 11 bases. A remark on this clone: Its specificity is unknown.

Assay: immunoSEQ multiplex PCR; the TCRdb copy retains only in-frame clones and omits some. The sample contains roughly 80,000 clones, approximately 89% of which appear only once. Sequences were derived from CD4+ or CD8+ T cells sorted from blood, sampled in a trial of the OX40 agonist ivuxolimab. The TCR was taken from an adult with an advanced solid tumor such as melanoma, head and neck, liver or kidney cancer. The chain uses TRBV19 and TRBJ1-5, with no clear D. DNA of the CDR3: TGTGCCAGTAGTCTCCACCGTTTGCCCCAGCATTTT. Encoded protein: CASSLHRLPQHF.